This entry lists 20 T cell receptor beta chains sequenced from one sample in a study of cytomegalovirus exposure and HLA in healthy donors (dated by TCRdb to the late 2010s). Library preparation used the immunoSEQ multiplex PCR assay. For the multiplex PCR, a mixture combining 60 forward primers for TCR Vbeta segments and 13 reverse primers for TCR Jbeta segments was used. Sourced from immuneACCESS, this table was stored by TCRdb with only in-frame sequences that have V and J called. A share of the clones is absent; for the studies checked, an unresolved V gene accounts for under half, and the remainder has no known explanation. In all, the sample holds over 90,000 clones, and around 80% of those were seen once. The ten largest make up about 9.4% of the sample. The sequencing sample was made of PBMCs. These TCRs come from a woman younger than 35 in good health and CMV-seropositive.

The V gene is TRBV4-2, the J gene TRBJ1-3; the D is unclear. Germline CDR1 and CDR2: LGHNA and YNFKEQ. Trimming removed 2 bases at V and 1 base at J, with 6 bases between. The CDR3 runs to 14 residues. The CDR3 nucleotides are TGTGCCAGCAGCCAAACAGAATCTGGAAACACCATATATTTT. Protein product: CASSQTESGNTIYF.

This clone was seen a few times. The chain's CDR3 is CASSPKPGINYGYTF. The CDR3 DNA sequence: TGTGCCAGCAGCCCTAAACCGGGAATCAACTATGGCTACACCTTC. The chain uses TRBV6-5 and TRBJ1-2; D is unclear. V lost 6 bases and J lost 2, with 16 bases in between. Germline V lookup: CDR1 MNHEY, CDR2 SVGAGI. This CDR3 has 15 residues.

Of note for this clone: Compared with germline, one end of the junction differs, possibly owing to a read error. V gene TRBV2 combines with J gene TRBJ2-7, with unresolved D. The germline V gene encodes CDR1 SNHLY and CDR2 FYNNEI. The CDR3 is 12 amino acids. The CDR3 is CATSSAGLEQYF. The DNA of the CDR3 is TGTGCCACCAGTTCCGCCGGGTTAGAGCAGTACTTC. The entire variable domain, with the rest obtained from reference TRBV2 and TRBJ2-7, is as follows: EPEVTQTPSHQVTQMGQEVILRCVPISNHLYFYWYRQILGQKVEFLVSFYNNEISEKSEIFDDQFSVERPDGSNFTLKIRSTKLEDSAMYFCATSSAGLEQYFGPGTRLTVT.

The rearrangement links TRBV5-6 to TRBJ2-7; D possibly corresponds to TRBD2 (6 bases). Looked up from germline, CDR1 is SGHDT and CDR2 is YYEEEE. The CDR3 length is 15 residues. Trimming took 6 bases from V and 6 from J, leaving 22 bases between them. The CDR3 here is CASTFGFAGQGEQYF. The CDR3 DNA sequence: TGTGCCAGCACTTTCGGTTTCGCGGGGCAAGGCGAGCAGTACTTC.

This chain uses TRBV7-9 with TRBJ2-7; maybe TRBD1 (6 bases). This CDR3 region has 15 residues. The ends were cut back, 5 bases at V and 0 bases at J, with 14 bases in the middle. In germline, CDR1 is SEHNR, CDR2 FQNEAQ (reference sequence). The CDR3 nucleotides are TGTGCCAGCAGCCGGTTGACAGGCTTCTCCTACGAGCAGTACTTC. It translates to CASSRLTGFSYEQYF.

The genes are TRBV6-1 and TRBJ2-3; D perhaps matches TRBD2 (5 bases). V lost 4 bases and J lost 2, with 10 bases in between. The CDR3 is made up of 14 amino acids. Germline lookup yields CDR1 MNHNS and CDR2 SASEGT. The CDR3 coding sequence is TGTGCCAGCAGTGCTAGCCCCCTCACAGATACGCAGTATTTT. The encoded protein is CASSASPLTDTQYF.

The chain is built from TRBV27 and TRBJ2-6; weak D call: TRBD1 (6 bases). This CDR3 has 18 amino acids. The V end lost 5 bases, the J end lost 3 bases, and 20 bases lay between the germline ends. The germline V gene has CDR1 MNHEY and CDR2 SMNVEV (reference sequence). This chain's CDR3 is CASSPWTARVVGANVLTF. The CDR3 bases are TGTGCCAGCAGTCCCTGGACAGCTAGGGTTGTTGGGGCCAACGTCCTGACTTTC.

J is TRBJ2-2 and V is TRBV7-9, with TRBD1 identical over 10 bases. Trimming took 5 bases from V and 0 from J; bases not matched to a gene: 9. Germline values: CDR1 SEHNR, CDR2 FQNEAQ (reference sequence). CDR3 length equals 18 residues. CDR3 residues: CASSHTGQGLSNTGELFF. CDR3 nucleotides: TGTGCCAGCAGCCACACGGGACAGGGGCTGTCGAACACCGGGGAGCTGTTTTTT.

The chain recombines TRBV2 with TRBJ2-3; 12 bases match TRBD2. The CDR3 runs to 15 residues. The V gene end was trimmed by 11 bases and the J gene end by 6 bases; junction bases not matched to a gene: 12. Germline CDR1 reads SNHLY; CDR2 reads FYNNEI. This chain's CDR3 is CAGKPSGGAWDTQYF. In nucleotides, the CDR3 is TGTGCCGGAAAACCTAGCGGGGGGGCCTGGGATACGCAGTATTTT.

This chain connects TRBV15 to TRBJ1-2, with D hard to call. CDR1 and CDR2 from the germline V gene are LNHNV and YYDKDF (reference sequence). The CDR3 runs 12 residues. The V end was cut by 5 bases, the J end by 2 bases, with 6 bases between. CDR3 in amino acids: CATSRVNYGYTF. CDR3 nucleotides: TGTGCCACCAGCCGAGTAAACTATGGCTACACCTTC.

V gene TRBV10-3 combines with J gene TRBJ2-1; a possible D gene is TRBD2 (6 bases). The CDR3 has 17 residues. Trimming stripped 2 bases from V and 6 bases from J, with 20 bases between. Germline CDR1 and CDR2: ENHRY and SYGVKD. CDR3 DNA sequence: TGTGCCATCAGTGAGCCAGGTCTGCGGGGTTACCCCAATGAGCAGTTCTTC. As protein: CAISEPGLRGYPNEQFF.

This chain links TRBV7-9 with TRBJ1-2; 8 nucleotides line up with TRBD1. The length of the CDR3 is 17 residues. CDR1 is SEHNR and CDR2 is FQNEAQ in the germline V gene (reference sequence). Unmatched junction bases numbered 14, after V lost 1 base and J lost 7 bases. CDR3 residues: CASSLVLETGVLGGYTF. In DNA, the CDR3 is TGTGCCAGCAGCTTAGTTCTCGAGACAGGGGTTCTCGGTGGCTACACCTTC.

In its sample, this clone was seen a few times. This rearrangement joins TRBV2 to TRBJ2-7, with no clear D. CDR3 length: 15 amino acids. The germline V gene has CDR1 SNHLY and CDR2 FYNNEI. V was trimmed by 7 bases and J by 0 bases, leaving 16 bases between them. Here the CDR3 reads CASTLGGIGSYEQYF. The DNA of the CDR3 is TGTGCCAGCACTCTAGGCGGTATAGGCTCCTACGAGCAGTACTTC.

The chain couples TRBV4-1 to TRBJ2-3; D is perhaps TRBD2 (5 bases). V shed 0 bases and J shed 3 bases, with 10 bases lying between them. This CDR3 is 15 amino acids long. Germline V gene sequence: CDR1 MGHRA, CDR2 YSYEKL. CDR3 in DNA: TGCGCCAGCAGCCAAGATCGCGGGTCAACAGATACGCAGTATTTT. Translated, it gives CASSQDRGSTDTQYF.

The CDR3 loop is CSVWVGDNRYNEQFF. The CDR3 DNA reads as TGCAGCGTGTGGGTGGGGGACAACAGATACAATGAGCAGTTCTTC. The chain couples TRBV29-1 to TRBJ2-1; a possible D gene is TRBD1 (6 bases). With 6 bases removed from V and 4 bases from J, the gap between germline ends came to 19 bases. Germline lookup yields CDR1 SQVTM and CDR2 ANQGSEA. This CDR3 contains 15 residues.

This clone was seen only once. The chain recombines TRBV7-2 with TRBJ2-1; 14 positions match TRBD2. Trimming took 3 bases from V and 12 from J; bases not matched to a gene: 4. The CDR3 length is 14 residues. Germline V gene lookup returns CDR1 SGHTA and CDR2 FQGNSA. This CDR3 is CASSLPGLAGVQFF. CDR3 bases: TGTGCCAGCAGCTTGCCGGGACTAGCGGGAGTGCAGTTCTTC.

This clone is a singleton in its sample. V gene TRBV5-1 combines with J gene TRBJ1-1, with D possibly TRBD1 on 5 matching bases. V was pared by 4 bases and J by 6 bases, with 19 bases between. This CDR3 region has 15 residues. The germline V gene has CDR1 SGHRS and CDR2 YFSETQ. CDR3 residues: CASSSQDTWGAEAFF. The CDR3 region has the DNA TGCGCCAGCAGCAGTCAGGACACCTGGGGGGCTGAAGCTTTCTTT. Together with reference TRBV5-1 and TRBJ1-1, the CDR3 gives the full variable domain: KAGVTQTPRYLIKTRGQQVTLSCSPISGHRSVSWYQQTPGQGLQFLFEYFSETQRNKGNFPGRFSGRQFSNSRSEMNVSTLELGDSALYLCASSSQDTWGAEAFFGQGTRLTVV.

In DNA form, the CDR3 reads TGTGCCAGCAGCGCAGCGGGGGGGAACAATGAGCAGTTCTTC. Encoded protein: CASSAAGGNNEQFF. The chain is built from TRBV7-3 and TRBJ2-1, with TRBD2 matching 10 bases. CDR1 and CDR2 (germline): SGHTA, FQGTGA. Trimming took 5 bases from V and 5 from J; bases not matched to a gene: 3. The CDR3 spans 14 residues.

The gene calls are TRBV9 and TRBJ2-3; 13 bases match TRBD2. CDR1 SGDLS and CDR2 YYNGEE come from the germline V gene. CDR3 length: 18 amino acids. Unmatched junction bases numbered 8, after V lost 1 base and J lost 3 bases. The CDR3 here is CASSVFPRTSGSTDTQYF. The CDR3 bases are TGTGCCAGCAGCGTATTCCCCCGGACTAGCGGGAGTACAGATACGCAGTATTTT.

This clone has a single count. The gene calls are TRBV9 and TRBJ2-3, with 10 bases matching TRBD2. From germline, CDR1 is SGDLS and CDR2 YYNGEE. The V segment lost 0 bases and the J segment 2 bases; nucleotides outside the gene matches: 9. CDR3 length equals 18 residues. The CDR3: CASSVGGQRGGNTDTQYF. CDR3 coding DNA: TGTGCCAGCAGCGTAGGGGGCCAGCGGGGGGGCAACACAGATACGCAGTATTTT.